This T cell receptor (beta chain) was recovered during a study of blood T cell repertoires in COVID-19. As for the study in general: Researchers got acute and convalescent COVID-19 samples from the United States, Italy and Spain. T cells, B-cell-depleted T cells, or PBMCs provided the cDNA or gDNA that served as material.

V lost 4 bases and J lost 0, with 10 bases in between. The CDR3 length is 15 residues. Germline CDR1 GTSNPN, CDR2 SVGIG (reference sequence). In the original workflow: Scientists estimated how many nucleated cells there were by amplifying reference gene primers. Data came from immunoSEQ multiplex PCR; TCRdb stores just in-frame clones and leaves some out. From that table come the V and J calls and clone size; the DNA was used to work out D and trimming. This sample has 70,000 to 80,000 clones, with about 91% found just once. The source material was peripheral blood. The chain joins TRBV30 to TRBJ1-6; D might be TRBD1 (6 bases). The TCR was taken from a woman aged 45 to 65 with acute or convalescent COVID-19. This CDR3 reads CAWNRGGSYNSPLHF. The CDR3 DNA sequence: TGTGCCTGGAACCGAGGGGGCTCCTATAATTCACCCCTCCACTTT.